Listed here are 25 T cell receptor beta chains from one sample, sequenced in a study of blood T cell repertoires in COVID-19. Sequenced by immunoSEQ multiplex PCR; TCRdb stores in-frame clones only, minus some. This table holds over 50,000 clones, more than 75% found once. Source material: peripheral blood. Receptor source: a man aged 55-75 years with acute or convalescent COVID-19.

The chain carries TRBV5-1 and TRBJ1-1; perhaps TRBD1 as D (5 bases). Trimming shortened V by 2 bases and J by 6 bases, and 11 bases separated the two germline ends. CDR3 length equals 13 residues. Germline CDR1 is SGHRS and CDR2 is YFSETQ. CDR3 protein: CASSLTPGAEAFF. For the CDR3, the DNA is TGCGCCAGCAGCTTAACCCCGGGGGCTGAAGCTTTCTTT. The variable domain in full, completed from reference TRBV5-1 and TRBJ1-1, reads KAGVTQTPRYLIKTRGQQVTLSCSPISGHRSVSWYQQTPGQGLQFLFEYFSETQRNKGNFPGRFSGRQFSNSRSEMNVSTLELGDSALYLCASSLTPGAEAFFGQGTRLTVV.

In its sample, this clone was seen a few times. The rearrangement links TRBV3-1 (or the pseudogene TRBV3-2) to TRBJ1-5; D is ambiguous. This CDR3 has 13 residues. CDR1 and CDR2 (germline): LGHDT, YNNKEL (reference sequence). Trimming removed 1 base at V and 3 bases at J, with 4 bases between. CDR3 bases: TGTGCCAGCAGCCAAGCGTCCAATCAGCCCCAGCATTTT. This translates into CASSQASNQPQHF.

Only one count was recorded for this clone. This chain joins TRBV29-1 and TRBJ1-1, with D perhaps TRBD1 (6 bases). Per the germline V gene, CDR1 is SQVTM and CDR2 is ANQGSEA. The CDR3 covers 11 residues. With 7 bases removed from V and 8 bases from J, the gap between germline ends came to 14 bases. CDR3 bases: TGCAGCGCCAAGGGCAGGGGCGAAGCTTTCTTT. Translation: CSAKGRGEAFF.

J is TRBJ1-2 and V is TRBV7-2; 8 nucleotides line up with TRBD1. CDR3 length equals 15 residues. After removal of 2 bases from V and 4 bases from J, the junction contained 6 bases not matched to a gene. Germline lookup yields CDR1 SGHTA and CDR2 FQGNSA. CDR3 in amino acids: CASSLSGQGAYGYTF. For the CDR3, the DNA is TGTGCCAGCAGCTTATCCGGACAGGGTGCCTATGGCTACACCTTC.

The rearrangement uses TRBV6-5 and TRBJ1-3; unclear D gene. In germline, CDR1 is MNHEY, CDR2 SVGAGI. V dropped 8 bases and J dropped 0 bases, with 11 bases sitting between them. The CDR3 loop spans 14 amino acids. The CDR3 loop reads CASREANSGNTIYF. CDR3 DNA sequence: TGTGCCAGCCGAGAGGCCAACTCTGGAAACACCATATATTTT.

This chain links TRBV27 with TRBJ2-5; TRBD2 aligns across 11 bases. The CDR3 has 18 residues. Losses at the gene ends were 4 bases for V and 1 base for J; bases not matched to a gene: 11. CDR1 is MNHEY and CDR2 is SMNVEV in the germline V gene (reference sequence). CDR3 sequence reads: CASSSNPSGGTPQETQYF. In DNA form, the CDR3 reads TGTGCCAGCAGTTCAAACCCTAGCGGGGGGACCCCCCAAGAGACCCAGTACTTC.

This chain links TRBV30 with TRBJ2-1; 9 nucleotides match TRBD2. Germline loops: CDR1 GTSNPN, CDR2 SVGIG (reference sequence). Trimming at V came to 3 bases and at J to 1 base, leaving 7 bases not matched to a gene. The CDR3 is 16 residues long. The CDR3 DNA is TGTGCCTGGAGCGGCGGACTAGCGAATTCCTACAATGAGCAGTTCTTC. It specifies CAWSGGLANSYNEQFF.

The rearrangement links TRBV5-5 to TRBJ1-2; no reliable D call. V lost 0 bases to trimming and J lost 4 bases, with 7 bases between them. CDR3 length equals 13 residues. Per the germline V gene, CDR1 is SGHKS and CDR2 is YYEKEE (reference sequence). The DNA of the CDR3 is TGTGCCAGCAGCTTGGACGGGAGCTATGGCTACACCTTC. It encodes CASSLDGSYGYTF.

This clone was picked up one time. The chain carries TRBV25-1 and TRBJ1-1, with D tentatively TRBD1 (5 bases). The CDR3 loop spans 15 amino acids. V lost 0 bases and J lost 5, with 13 bases in between. Germline loops: CDR1 MGHDK, CDR2 SYGVNS. The chain's CDR3 is CASSEYLKGRTEAFF. The CDR3 nucleotides read TGTGCCAGCAGTGAATATCTGAAGGGGCGAACTGAAGCTTTCTTT.

This chain uses TRBV27 with TRBJ1-2; the D gene is possibly TRBD1 (6 bases). The CDR3 length is 16 residues. V lost 3 bases and J lost 4, with 18 bases in between. Germline CDR1 reads MNHEY; CDR2 reads SMNVEV (reference sequence). CDR3 sequence (DNA): TGTGCCAGCAGTTTGGAGCTGGGGGCCGGGTGCTATGGCTACACCTTC. Protein sequence: CASSLELGAGCYGYTF.

The chain joins TRBV19 to TRBJ2-7; 9 bases are shared with TRBD1. Germline V gene sequence: CDR1 LNHDA, CDR2 SQIVND (reference sequence). Unmatched junction bases numbered 9, after V lost 3 bases and J lost 6 bases. The CDR3 has 15 amino acids. The CDR3 region has the DNA TGTGCCAGTAGTATGAGGACAGGGGCATCATTCGAGCAGTACTTC. Encoded protein: CASSMRTGASFEQYF. Drawing the rest from reference TRBV19 and TRBJ2-7, the complete variable domain is DGGITQSPKYLFRKEGQNVTLSCEQNLNHDAMYWYRQDPGQGLRLIYYSQIVNDFQKGDIAEGYSVSREKKESFPLTVTSAQKNPTAFYLCASSMRTGASFEQYFGPGTRLTVT.

The chain couples TRBV21-1 to TRBJ1-6; no check of the table's D call, TRBD1, against the DNA was made. TRBV21-1 is termed a pseudogene. The CDR3 has 17 residues. The chain's CDR3 is CAATGHPVESYNSPLHF. The CDR3 DNA reads as TGTGCGGCGACGGGACACCCGGTTGAGTCCTATAATTCACCCCTCCACTTT.

V is TRBV3-1 (or the pseudogene TRBV3-2) and J is TRBJ2-1; 9 bases line up with TRBD1. Germline V gene sequence: CDR1 LGHDT, CDR2 YNNKEL (reference sequence). The CDR3 extends over 15 amino acids. J lost 6 bases, V lost 6 bases, and 9 bases had no gene match. CDR3 nucleotides: TGTGCCAGCAGAGCCGGGACAGGGTCGGTCAATGAGCAGTTCTTC. Translated, it gives CASRAGTGSVNEQFF.

A single count supports this clone. The V gene is TRBV24-1, the J gene TRBJ2-2, with D perhaps TRBD1 (5 bases). The CDR3 spans 16 residues. The V gene lost 4 bases and the J gene lost 5 bases, with 16 bases spanning the gap. Germline V gene data show CDR1 as KGHDR and CDR2 as SFDVKD. Written as DNA, the CDR3 is TGTGCCACCAGTGACGCTACAGGACCCCGGACCGGGGAGCTGTTTTTT. Protein: CATSDATGPRTGELFF.

For the CDR3, the DNA is TGTGCCAGCAGTCCACAGGGGACAGCTTACAATGAGCAGTTCTTC. Its protein product is CASSPQGTAYNEQFF. The chain links TRBV2 to TRBJ2-1, with 7 nucleotides matching TRBD1. This CDR3 is 15 amino acids long. Per the germline V gene, CDR1 is SNHLY and CDR2 is FYNNEI. The ends lost 5 bases at V and 4 bases at J; junction bases unmatched: 8.

The V gene is TRBV6-2 or TRBV6-3, the J gene TRBJ2-5, with D possibly matching TRBD1 (6 bases). Trimming removed 0 bases from V and 7 bases from J, with 12 bases in between. CDR3 size: 14 residues. From germline, CDR1 is MNHEY and CDR2 SVGEGT. This CDR3 is CASSYSTGFMTQYF. The CDR3 DNA reads TGTGCCAGCAGTTACTCGACAGGCTTCATGACCCAGTACTTC.

This clone was recorded a few times. The chain couples TRBV6-1 to TRBJ1-1; tentatively, D is TRBD1 (5 bases). This CDR3 spans 13 amino acids. The germline CDR1 and CDR2 sequences are MNHNS and SASEGT. Trimming cost V 1 base and J 5 bases, with 8 bases left between them. The CDR3 bases are TGTGCCAGCAGTGAAGTGGGGGGTACTGAAGCTTTCTTT. It is translated as CASSEVGGTEAFF.

This sequence joins TRBV7-6 and TRBJ2-3; D gene ambiguous. Germline V gene lookup returns CDR1 SGHVS and CDR2 FNYEAQ. The CDR3 has 12 amino acids. Trimming left V 5 bases short and J 4 bases short, with 7 bases between. The CDR3 sequence: CASSPSSDTQYF. Written as DNA, the CDR3 is TGTGCCAGCAGCCCCTCGTCAGATACGCAGTATTTT.

The J gene is TRBJ1-1, the V gene TRBV19; a weak D match, TRBD1 (6 bases). Germline V CDR1 and CDR2: LNHDA, SQIVND (reference sequence). The CDR3 spans 13 residues. The ends were cut back, 0 bases at V and 5 bases at J, with 7 bases in the middle. The CDR3 region has the DNA TGTGCCAGTAGTATAGAACAGGGAACTGAAGCTTTCTTT. Its translation: CASSIEQGTEAFF.

This clone was observed once. As DNA, the CDR3 is TGTGCCTGGAGTGAGACAGGGGGCGTAAATCAGCCCCAGCATTTT. Translated, it gives CAWSETGGVNQPQHF. The V gene is TRBV30, the J gene TRBJ1-5, with 10 bases fitting TRBD1. V was clipped by 1 base and J by 4 bases; unmatched bases: 4. Germline V gene lookup returns CDR1 GTSNPN and CDR2 SVGIG (reference sequence). The CDR3 has 15 amino acids.

CDR3 nucleotides: TGTGCCAGCAGCCAATGGGGGGGTGATACGCAGTATTTT. It translates to CASSQWGGDTQYF. This chain joins TRBV9 and TRBJ2-3; 7 bases fit TRBD2. Germline V gene data show CDR1 as SGDLS and CDR2 as YYNGEE. Trimming took 4 bases from V and 6 from J; bases not matched to a gene: 5. The CDR3 extends over 13 amino acids.

The J gene is TRBJ1-2, the V gene TRBV7-2; perhaps TRBD1 as D (5 bases). V was clipped by 1 base and J by 8 bases, with 17 bases between them. This CDR3 has 15 residues. Germline CDR1 is SGHTA and CDR2 is FQGNSA. CDR3 residues: CASSLGPRAGNGYTF. The CDR3 DNA reads as TGTGCCAGCAGCTTAGGCCCCCGGGCAGGGAACGGCTACACCTTC. Looking up the rest from reference TRBV7-2 and TRBJ1-2 gives the full variable domain: GAGVSQSPSNKVTEKGKDVELRCDPISGHTALYWYRQSLGQGLEFLIYFQGNSAPDKSGLPSDRFSAERTGGSVSTLTIQRTQQEDSAVYLCASSLGPRAGNGYTFGSGTRLTVV.

The chain recombines TRBV4-2 with TRBJ2-2; D perhaps matches TRBD1 (6 bases). The CDR3 is 17 amino acids. Germline loops: CDR1 LGHNA, CDR2 YNFKEQ. Trimming shortened V by 0 bases and J by 0 bases, and 11 bases separated the two germline ends. This chain's CDR3 is CASSQEAGTSNTGELFF. In DNA form, the CDR3 reads TGTGCCAGCAGCCAAGAGGCCGGGACATCGAACACCGGGGAGCTGTTTTTT.

The chain recombines TRBV19 with TRBJ1-2, with D possibly TRBD1 on 6 matching bases. Germline CDR1 and CDR2: LNHDA and SQIVND (reference sequence). V shed 6 bases and J shed 8 bases, with 19 bases lying between them. The CDR3 contains 14 residues. CDR3: CASRLQGARGGYTF. CDR3 DNA: TGTGCCAGTAGGCTACAGGGCGCCCGAGGGGGCTACACCTTC.

The chain uses TRBV2 and TRBJ2-7; a weak D match, TRBD2 (5 bases). This CDR3 is built from 16 residues. Germline V lookup: CDR1 SNHLY, CDR2 FYNNEI. V was pared by 6 bases and J by 0 bases, with 18 bases between. The DNA of the CDR3 is TGTGCCAGCAGGGACCGAGAGCGGCCTTTCTCCTACGAGCAGTACTTC. It encodes CASRDRERPFSYEQYF.